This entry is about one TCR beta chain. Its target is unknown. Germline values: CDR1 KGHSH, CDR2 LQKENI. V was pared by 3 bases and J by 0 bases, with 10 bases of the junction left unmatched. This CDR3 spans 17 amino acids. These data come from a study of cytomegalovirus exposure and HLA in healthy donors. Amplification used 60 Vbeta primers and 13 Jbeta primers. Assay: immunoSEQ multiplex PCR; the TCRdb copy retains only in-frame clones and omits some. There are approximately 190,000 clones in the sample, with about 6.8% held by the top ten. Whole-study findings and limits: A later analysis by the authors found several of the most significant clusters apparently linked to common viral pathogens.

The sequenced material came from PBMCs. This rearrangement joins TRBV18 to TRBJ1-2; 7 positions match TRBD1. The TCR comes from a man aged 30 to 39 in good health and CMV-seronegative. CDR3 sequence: CASSPIGTEPSNYGYTF. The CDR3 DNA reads TGTGCCAGCTCACCGATCGGGACAGAACCTTCTAACTATGGCTACACCTTC.